The next 16 T cell receptor beta chains were all read from a single sample in a study of T cell responses to AZD1222 COVID-19 vaccine. Sequencing was performed with immunoSEQ multiplex PCR; in TCRdb, only in-frame clones are kept and a portion is missing. This repertoire shows about 130,000 clones, about 92% found once; its top ten account for about 2.1%. The input for sequencing was peripheral blood, taken on day 0 of AZD1222 vaccination. The receptors derive from an adult in good health.

CDR3 amino acids: CASSSRTSGEETQYF. In DNA, the CDR3 is TGTGCCAGCAGCTCACGGACTAGCGGGGAGGAGACCCAGTACTTC. The chain couples TRBV3-1 (or the pseudogene TRBV3-2) to TRBJ2-5; 12 bases are shared with TRBD2. Per germline, CDR1 LGHDT and CDR2 YNNKEL (reference sequence). V shed 5 bases and J 5 bases; nucleotides not matched to a gene: 6. The CDR3 loop spans 15 amino acids.

The chain couples TRBV28 to TRBJ1-5, with D perhaps matching TRBD1 (5 bases). The CDR3 runs 17 residues. Trimming pared 2 bases from V and 0 bases from J, leaving 14 bases between. Germline CDR1 is MDHEN and CDR2 is SYDVKM. CDR3 residues: CASSLVDILTSNQPQHF. In DNA, the CDR3 is TGTGCCAGCAGTTTAGTGGACATCCTAACTAGCAATCAGCCCCAGCATTTT.

The chain carries TRBV19 and TRBJ1-2; no definite D call. This CDR3 comprises 13 residues. Trimming removed 4 bases from V and 2 bases from J, with 8 bases in between. Looked up from germline, CDR1 is LNHDA and CDR2 is SQIVND (reference sequence). CDR3: CASSTAENYGYTF. CDR3 nucleotide sequence: TGTGCCAGTAGTACGGCAGAGAACTATGGCTACACCTTC.

The chain couples TRBV5-1 to TRBJ2-7, with 9 bases aligning to TRBD1. The germline CDR1 and CDR2 sequences are SGHRS and YFSETQ. This CDR3 is 16 amino acids long. V dropped 0 bases and J dropped 3; count of bases not matched to a gene: 7. The CDR3 DNA follows: TGCGCCAGCAGCTTGGAAGGGACAGGGACGAACTACGAGCAGTACTTC. This sequence encodes CASSLEGTGTNYEQYF. Supplemented by reference TRBV5-1 and TRBJ2-7, the full variable domain reads KAGVTQTPRYLIKTRGQQVTLSCSPISGHRSVSWYQQTPGQGLQFLFEYFSETQRNKGNFPGRFSGRQFSNSRSEMNVSTLELGDSALYLCASSLEGTGTNYEQYFGPGTRLTVT.

This sequence joins TRBV18 and TRBJ2-1; 9 bases are shared with TRBD2. Germline V gives CDR1 KGHSH, CDR2 LQKENI. The CDR3 totals 15 residues. V lost 6 bases, J lost 2 bases, and 5 bases stayed unmatched. Written as DNA, the CDR3 is TGTGCCAGCTCTCCGCGGGGGGGGGCCTACAATGAGCAGTTCTTC. It specifies CASSPRGGAYNEQFF.

The chain couples TRBV5-1 to TRBJ2-7, with 7 bases matching TRBD1. Germline CDR1 reads SGHRS; CDR2 reads YFSETQ. With V trimmed by 0 bases and J by 4 bases, 4 bases remained unmatched. The CDR3 has 14 amino acids. In DNA form, the CDR3 reads TGCGCCAGCAGCTTGGATACCAGGGGGTACGAGCAGTACTTC. It codes for CASSLDTRGYEQYF. The full variable domain, in which reference TRBV5-1 and TRBJ2-7 provide the parts outside the CDR3, is KAGVTQTPRYLIKTRGQQVTLSCSPISGHRSVSWYQQTPGQGLQFLFEYFSETQRNKGNFPGRFSGRQFSNSRSEMNVSTLELGDSALYLCASSLDTRGYEQYFGPGTRLTVT.

The chain carries TRBV5-4 and TRBJ2-5, with D perhaps given as TRBD1 or TRBD2 (5 bases each). From germline, CDR1 is SGHNT and CDR2 YYREEE (reference sequence). The CDR3 spans 14 residues. The V and J ends lost 4 bases and 3 bases respectively, with 13 bases between them. CDR3 protein: CASSPRDGEETQYF. The CDR3 nucleotides are TGTGCCAGCAGCCCACGGGACGGGGAAGAGACCCAGTACTTC.

The rearrangement joins TRBV29-1 to TRBJ1-2, with unresolved D. Looked up from germline, CDR1 is SQVTM and CDR2 is ANQGSEA. The CDR3 consists of 11 residues. V lost 2 bases and J lost 4, with 5 bases in between. In DNA form, the CDR3 reads TGCAGCGTTGAAATTTTCTATGGCTACACCTTC. Translating gives CSVEIFYGYTF. Using reference TRBV29-1 and TRBJ1-2 for the parts outside the CDR3, the full variable domain is SAVISQKPSRDICQRGTSLTIQCQVDSQVTMMFWYRQQPGQSLTLIATANQGSEATYESGFVIDKFPISRPNLTFSTLTVSNMSPEDSSIYLCSVEIFYGYTFGSGTRLTVV.

V usage is TRBV6-5 and J usage is TRBJ2-5; D is possibly TRBD1 or TRBD2 (6 bases each). Germline V gene lookup returns CDR1 MNHEY and CDR2 SVGAGI. The CDR3 length is 14 residues. V lost 0 bases to trimming and J lost 4 bases, with 9 bases between them. CDR3 coding DNA: TGTGCCAGCAGTTACTCCGGAGGGGGAGAGACCCAGTACTTC. Its translation: CASSYSGGGETQYF.

CDR3 region: CATSDFGRGRGNEQFF. CDR3 coding DNA: TGTGCCACCAGTGATTTCGGCAGGGGGCGCGGCAATGAGCAGTTCTTC. The rearrangement links TRBV24-1 to TRBJ2-1; 8 positions agree with TRBD1. V was clipped by 1 base and J by 6 bases; unmatched bases: 7. Germline CDR1 is KGHDR and CDR2 is SFDVKD. The CDR3 sequence is 16 residues long.

In this sample, this clone turned up once. This chain uses TRBV5-1 with TRBJ2-7, with D maybe TRBD1 (5 bases). CDR1 SGHRS and CDR2 YFSETQ come from the germline V gene. The ends were cut back, 5 bases at V and 5 bases at J, with 17 bases in the middle. The CDR3 spans 14 residues. The CDR3 spells CASRRPGRQNEQYF. For the CDR3, the DNA is TGCGCCAGCAGACGACCCGGCCGACAGAACGAGCAGTACTTC. Full variable domain (outside the CDR3, taken from reference TRBV5-1 and TRBJ2-7): KAGVTQTPRYLIKTRGQQVTLSCSPISGHRSVSWYQQTPGQGLQFLFEYFSETQRNKGNFPGRFSGRQFSNSRSEMNVSTLELGDSALYLCASRRPGRQNEQYFGPGTRLTVT.

The chain employs TRBV15 and TRBJ2-6; D is tentatively TRBD1 or TRBD2 (5 bases each). V lost 3 bases to trimming and J lost 3 bases, with 9 bases between them. There are 15 residues in the CDR3. CDR1 is LNHNV, CDR2 YYDKDF, per germline (reference sequence). The CDR3 loop reads CATSSGTLGANVLTF. CDR3 DNA: TGTGCCACCAGCAGTGGGACGCTTGGGGCCAACGTCCTGACTTTC.

V is TRBV7-2 and J is TRBJ1-1; D gene unclear. V lost 4 bases and J 6 bases, leaving 6 bases between the germline ends. This CDR3 has 11 amino acids. Germline CDR1 SGHTA, CDR2 FQGNSA. CDR3 sequence reads: CASSWAAEAFF. CDR3 coding DNA: TGTGCCAGCAGCTGGGCGGCTGAAGCTTTCTTT.

This rearrangement joins TRBV10-3 to TRBJ1-1; TRBD1 might be the D (5 bases). With 5 bases removed from V and 1 base from J, the gap between germline ends came to 14 bases. CDR3 length: 15 residues. From germline, CDR1 is ENHRY and CDR2 SYGVKD. DNA for the CDR3: TGTGCCATCAGTCCAACGGGACGGGAGAACACTGAAGCTTTCTTT. Translated, it gives CAISPTGRENTEAFF.

The chain is built from TRBV2 and TRBJ1-4; the match to TRBD1 covers 7 bases. The CDR3 runs 16 residues. Trimming at V came to 3 bases and at J to 0 bases, leaving 4 bases not matched to a gene. In germline, CDR1 is SNHLY, CDR2 FYNNEI. In DNA form, the CDR3 reads TGTGCCAGCAGTGACCGGGACAGCACAACTAATGAAAAACTGTTTTTT. Protein product: CASSDRDSTTNEKLFF.

The V and J genes are TRBV12-3 or TRBV12-4 and TRBJ2-7; possibly TRBD1 for D (5 bases). The CDR3 is 12 amino acids. The germline V and J ends were trimmed by 5 bases and 7 bases, with 12 bases remaining between them. The CDR3 DNA reads as TGTGCCAGCAGTCAAGGGGTGGGGGAGCAGTACTTC. It specifies CASSQGVGEQYF.